A selection of T cell receptor beta chains follows, all from one sample in a study of blood T cell repertoires in COVID-19. Sequenced by immunoSEQ multiplex PCR; TCRdb stores in-frame clones only, minus some. The sample lists 250,000 or so clones; almost 90% were seen once. The specimen was peripheral blood. Every receptor here comes from a woman aged 60 to 75 with COVID-19, enrolled during active disease. CDR3s include the opening cysteine and the closing phenylalanine or tryptophan.

v_call	j_call	cdr3_aa
TRBV3-1/TRBV3-2	TRBJ1-2	CASSQVQGGYTF
TRBV18	TRBJ1-1	CASSPLQGPILPFF
TRBV28	TRBJ2-7	CASSSLTSGIAYEQYF
TRBV5-1	TRBJ1-6	CASSLRWTGDSPLHF
TRBV27	TRBJ1-5	CASSLGGGWHQPQHF
TRBV7-3	TRBJ2-7	CASSDTRTYEQYF
TRBV7-2	TRBJ2-5	CASSPRSYVRETQYF
TRBV19	TRBJ1-1	CASSNTVNTEAFF
TRBV5-1	TRBJ1-6	CASSLRQGGASPLHF
TRBV4-2	TRBJ1-2	CASSQAAGNHAGYTF
TRBV5-4	TRBJ1-2	CASSSGVRYGYTF
TRBV5-1	TRBJ1-2	CASSYGTGAGYTF
TRBV18	TRBJ2-5	CASSPLTGEETQYF
TRBV7-3	TRBJ1-1	CASSLNGLWSPAFF
TRBV10-3	TRBJ2-7	CAISGEGGSYEQYF
TRBV12-3/TRBV12-4	TRBJ1-1	CASSFGGRSEAFF
TRBV5-1	TRBJ1-4	CASSVGATNEKLFF
TRBV19	TRBJ1-1	CASSVRENTEAFF
TRBV19	TRBJ1-5	CASAATDRRITQPQHF
TRBV7-9	TRBJ1-5	CASSFSGDSSNQPQHF
TRBV5-1	TRBJ1-1	CASSPPDRVKTEAFF
TRBV4-3	TRBJ2-2	CASSPNPGTRNTGELFF
TRBV10-3	TRBJ1-4	CAISSGEKLFF
TRBV5-8	TRBJ1-5	CASSPRRQGGNQPQHF
TRBV7-3	TRBJ1-2	CASSLDRGYGYTF
TRBV7-2	TRBJ1-4	CASSLVYSTNEKLFF